This T cell receptor (beta chain) appears in the sequencing data of a study of tumor-infiltrating lymphocytes in primary liver carcinoma. Study context: T1-T3 N0M0 was the stage of the tumors, which were about 4 to 10 cm across. The study, taken as a whole, reports: Only about 8-25% of top clones spanned all five tumor regions. Top-250-clone fractions were significantly higher in tumors than in blood (p = 0.039).

The CDR3 covers 14 residues. In germline, CDR1 is MGHDK, CDR2 SYGVNS. Co-extraction yielded RNA and DNA from around 20-30 mg of unsorted bulk tissue. Surgery removed the patients' primary liver carcinoma. Notes on this clonotype: Antigen specificity is unknown. In this CDR3 the conserved last residue, phenylalanine or tryptophan, is missing, so a read error is likely.

A primer in the constant region served to generate TCR beta cDNA from approximately 500 ng of total RNA. Investigators got TCR beta libraries out of three nested multiplex PCR rounds, done with slightly modified ARM-PCR. Forward primers for TRBV1-TRBV30 and a C-beta reverse primer served the first two PCR rounds, at roughly 10 cycles each. TCRdb independently ran MiXCR on the multiplex PCR reads; one entry per CDR3 protein. The sample has around 78,000 distinct CDR3 sequences, 71% seen once. Sequenced material: liver tumor tissue from sampling region 4. This sample's subset: tumor region T4, right-lateral pole. This TCR came from a woman aged 60-75 years with primary liver carcinoma and hepatitis B virus infection. The chain has TRBV25-1 and TRBJ2-1; D may match TRBD1 or TRBD2 (5 bases each). The CDR3 reads CATSEPGPGNEQFL. CDR3 bases: TGTGCCACCAGTGAGCCGGGACCTGGCAATGAGCAGTTCCTC.